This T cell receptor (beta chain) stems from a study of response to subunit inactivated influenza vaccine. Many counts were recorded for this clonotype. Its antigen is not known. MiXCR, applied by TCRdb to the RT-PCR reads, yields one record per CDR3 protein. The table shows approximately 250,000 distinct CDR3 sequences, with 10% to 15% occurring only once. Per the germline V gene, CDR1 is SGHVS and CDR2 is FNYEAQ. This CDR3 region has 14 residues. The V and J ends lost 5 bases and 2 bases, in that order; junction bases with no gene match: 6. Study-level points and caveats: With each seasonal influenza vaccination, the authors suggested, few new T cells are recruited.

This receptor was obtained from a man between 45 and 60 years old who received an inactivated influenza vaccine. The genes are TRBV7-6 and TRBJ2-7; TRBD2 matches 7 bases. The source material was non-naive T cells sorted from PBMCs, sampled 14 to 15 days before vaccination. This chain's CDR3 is CASSPGTTTYEQYF. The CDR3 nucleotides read TGTGCCAGCAGCCCCGGGACTACCACCTACGAGCAGTACTTC.